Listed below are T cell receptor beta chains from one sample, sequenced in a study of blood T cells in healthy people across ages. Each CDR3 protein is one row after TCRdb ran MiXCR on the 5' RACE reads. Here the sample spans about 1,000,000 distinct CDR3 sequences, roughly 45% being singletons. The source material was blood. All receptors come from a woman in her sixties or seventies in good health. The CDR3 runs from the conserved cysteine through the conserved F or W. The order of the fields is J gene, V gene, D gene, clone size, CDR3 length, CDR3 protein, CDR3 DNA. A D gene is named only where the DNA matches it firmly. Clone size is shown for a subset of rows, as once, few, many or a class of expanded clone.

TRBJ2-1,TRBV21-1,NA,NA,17,CASGFRTRTASYNEQFF,TGTGCCAGCGGCTTCCGGACTAGGACCGCCTCCTACAATGAGCAGTTCTTC
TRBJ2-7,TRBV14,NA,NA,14,CASSQTTSSYEQYF,TGTGCCAGCAGCCAGACAACGAGCTCCTACGAGCAGTACTTC
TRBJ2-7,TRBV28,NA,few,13,CASSLHLIYEQYF,TGTGCCAGCAGTTTACACCTCATCTACGAGCAGTACTTC
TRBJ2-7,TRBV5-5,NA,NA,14,CASSFWGHYNEQYF,TGTGCCAGCAGCTTCTGGGGCCACTACAATGAGCAGTACTTC
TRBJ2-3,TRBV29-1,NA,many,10,CSVEDYTQYF,TGCAGCGTTGAAGATTATACGCAGTATTTT
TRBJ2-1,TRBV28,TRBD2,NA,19,CASSLSVAGAVAAYNEQFF,TGTGCCAGCAGTTTATCGGTAGCGGGAGCCGTGGCGGCCTACAATGAGCAGTTCTTC
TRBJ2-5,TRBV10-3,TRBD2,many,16,CAISDRASGYQETQYF,TGTGCCATCAGTGATCGGGCTAGCGGGTACCAAGAGACCCAGTACTTC
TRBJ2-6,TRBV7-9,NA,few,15,CASSSDSSGANVLTF,TGTGCCAGCAGCTCGGACAGCTCTGGGGCCAACGTCCTGACTTTC
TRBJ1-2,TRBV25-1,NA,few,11,CASSEAVGYTF,TGTGCCAGCAGTGAGGCCGTTGGCTACACCTTC
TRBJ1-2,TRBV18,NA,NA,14,CASSPLSGDYGYTF,TGTGCCAGCTCACCACTTTCAGGGGACTATGGCTACACCTTC
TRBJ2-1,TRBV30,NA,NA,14,CAWSVGGGYNERFF,TGTGCCTGGAGTGTAGGGGGAGGTTACAATGAGCGGTTCTTC
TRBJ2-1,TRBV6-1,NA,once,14,CASRENREAYEQFF,TGTGCCAGCAGGGAAAACAGGGAAGCCTATGAGCAGTTCTTC
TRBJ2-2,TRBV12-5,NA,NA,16,CASGLIASENTGELFF,TGTGCTAGTGGTTTGATCGCTAGCGAGAACACCGGGGAGCTGTTTTTT
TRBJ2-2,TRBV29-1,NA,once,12,CSVRVGTGELFF,TGCAGCGTTCGGGTCGGGACCGGGGAGCTGTTTTTT
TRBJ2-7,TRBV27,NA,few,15,CASSLFGESSYEQYF,TGTGCTAGCAGTTTATTTGGGGAGAGCTCCTACGAGCAGTACTTC
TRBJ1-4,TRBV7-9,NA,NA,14,CASSKHRDNEKLFF,TGTGCCAGCAGCAAACACAGGGATAATGAAAAACTGTTTTTT
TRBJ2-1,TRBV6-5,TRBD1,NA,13,CASSTQGVYEQFF,TGTGCCAGCAGTACTCAGGGGGTCTACGAGCAGTTCTTC
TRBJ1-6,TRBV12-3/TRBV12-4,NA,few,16,CASSLGGGSLNSPLHF,TGTGCCAGCAGTTTAGGCGGGGGCAGCCTTAATTCACCCCTCCACTTT
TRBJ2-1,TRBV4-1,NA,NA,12,CASGRGGNEEFF,TGCGCCAGCGGCAGGGGAGGTAATGAGGAGTTCTTC
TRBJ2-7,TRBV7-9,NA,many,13,CASSLDKAYEQYF,TGTGCCAGCAGCTTGGACAAAGCCTACGAGCAGTACTTC
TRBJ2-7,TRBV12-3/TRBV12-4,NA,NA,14,CASCKDGSFGEQYF,TGTGCCAGCTGTAAGGACGGTTCTTTCGGCGAGCAGTACTTC
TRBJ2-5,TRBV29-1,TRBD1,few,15,CSVEVVGTGGETQYF,TGCAGCGTTGAAGTGGTGGGGACAGGGGGAGAGACCCAGTACTTC
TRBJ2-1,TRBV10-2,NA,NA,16,CASRAQLSGTYNEQFF,TGCGCCAGCCGGGCCCAGCTCAGTGGGACCTACAATGAGCAGTTCTTC
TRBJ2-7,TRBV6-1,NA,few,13,CASRPGLLYEQYF,TGTGCCAGCAGGCCGGGACTCCTCTACGAGCAGTACTTC
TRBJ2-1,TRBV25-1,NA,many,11,CASSGKDSLFF,TGTGCCAGCAGTGGAAAGGACAGCCTGTTCTTC
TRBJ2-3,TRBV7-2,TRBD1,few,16,CASRDRTGGSTDTQYF,TGTGCCAGCAGAGATCGGACAGGAGGAAGCACAGATACGCAGTATTTT
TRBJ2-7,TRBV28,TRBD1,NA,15,CASSPSGQGVGDQYF,TGTGCCAGCAGTCCATCTGGACAGGGAGTAGGAGACCAGTACTTC
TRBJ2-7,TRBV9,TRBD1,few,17,CASSVGPGTGPTYEQYF,TGTGCCAGCAGCGTAGGCCCCGGGACAGGACCTACCTACGAGCAGTACTTC
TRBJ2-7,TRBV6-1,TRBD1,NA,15,CASSVGTGGVYEQYF,TGTGCCAGCAGTGTTGGGACAGGGGGCGTCTACGAGCAGTACTTC
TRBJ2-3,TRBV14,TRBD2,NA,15,CASSQLTSGTDTQYF,TGTGCCAGCAGCCAACTCACTAGCGGCACAGATACGCAGTATTTT
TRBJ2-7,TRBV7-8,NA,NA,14,CASSLGSSVYEQYF,TGTGCCAGCAGCTTAGGGTCTAGCGTCTACGAGCAGTACTTC
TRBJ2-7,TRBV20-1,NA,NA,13,CSARGRSRYEQYF,TGCAGTGCTAGAGGTAGGAGTAGGTACGAGCAGTACTTC
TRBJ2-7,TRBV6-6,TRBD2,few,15,CASSLLAGVSYEQYF,TGTGCCAGCAGCCTACTAGCGGGAGTCTCCTACGAGCAGTACTTC
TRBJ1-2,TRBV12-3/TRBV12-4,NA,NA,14,CASSLGSAYYGYTF,TGTGCCAGCAGTTTAGGATCCGCGTACTATGGCTACACCTTC
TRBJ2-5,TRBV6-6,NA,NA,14,CASSFPGAEETQYF,TGTGCCAGCAGTTTTCCGGGAGCCGAAGAGACCCAGTACTTC
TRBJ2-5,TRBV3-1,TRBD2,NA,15,CATTRGTSGLETQYF,TGTGCCACGACGAGGGGGACTAGCGGGCTAGAGACCCAGTACTTC
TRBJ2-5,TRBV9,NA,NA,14,CASSVVAVGETQYF,TGTGCCAGCAGCGTAGTGGCCGTAGGGGAGACCCAGTACTTC
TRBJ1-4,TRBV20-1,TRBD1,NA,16,CSARTGGASTNEKLFF,TGCAGTGCTAGAACAGGGGGCGCTTCAACTAATGAAAAACTGTTTTTT
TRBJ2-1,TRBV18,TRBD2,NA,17,CASSPPGRGSSYNEQFF,TGTGCCAGCTCACCACCCGGTCGCGGGAGCTCCTACAATGAGCAGTTCTTC
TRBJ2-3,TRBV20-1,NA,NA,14,CSAPRRGSTDTQYF,TGCAGTGCCCCACGCCGCGGAAGCACAGATACGCAGTATTTT
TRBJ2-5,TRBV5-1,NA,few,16,CASSLVYRAGQETQYF,TGCGCCAGCAGCTTGGTATATAGGGCTGGGCAAGAGACCCAGTACTTC
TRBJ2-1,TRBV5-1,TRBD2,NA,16,CASRNGLAGQGNEQFF,TGCGCCAGCAGAAACGGACTAGCGGGACAAGGCAATGAGCAGTTCTTC
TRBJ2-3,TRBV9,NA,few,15,CASSLRAAGTDTQYF,TGTGCCAGCAGCCTGAGGGCCGCCGGCACAGATACGCAGTATTTT
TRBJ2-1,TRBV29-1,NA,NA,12,CSVDSPTTPLFF,TGCAGCGTTGATTCGCCCACCACCCCTTTGTTCTTC
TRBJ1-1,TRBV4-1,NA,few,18,CASSQDSDGSRPNTEAFF,TGCGCCAGCAGCCAAGATTCGGACGGATCCCGACCGAACACTGAAGCTTTCTTT
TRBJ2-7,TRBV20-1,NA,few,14,CSASTAAFFYEQYF,TGCAGTGCTAGTACGGCAGCGTTCTTCTACGAGCAGTACTTC
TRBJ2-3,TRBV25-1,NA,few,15,CASSEAGFSTDTQYF,TGTGCCAGCAGTGAAGCAGGGTTTAGCACAGATACGCAGTATTTT
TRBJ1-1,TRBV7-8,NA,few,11,CATLLGVRAFF,TGTGCCACCTTATTAGGGGTGCGAGCTTTCTTT
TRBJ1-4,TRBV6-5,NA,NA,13,CACRQAYGEKLFF,TGTGCCTGCAGACAAGCGTATGGTGAAAAACTGTTTTTT
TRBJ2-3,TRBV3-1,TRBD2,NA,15,CASSPSGTFTDTQYF,TGTGCCAGCAGTCCTAGCGGGACCTTCACAGATACGCAGTATTTT
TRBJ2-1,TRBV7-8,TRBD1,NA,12,CASSYRTGKKFF,TGTGCCAGCAGCTACAGGACAGGGAAGAAGTTCTTC
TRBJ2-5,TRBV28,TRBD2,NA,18,CASRAPPGTRRGQETQYF,TGTGCCAGCAGAGCCCCCCCCGGGACTAGACGGGGGCAAGAGACCCAGTACTTC
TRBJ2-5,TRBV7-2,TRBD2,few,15,CASSRMTSGRETQYF,TGTGCCAGCAGCCGAATGACTAGCGGGAGGGAGACCCAGTACTTC
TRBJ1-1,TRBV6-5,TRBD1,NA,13,CASIGTVNTEAFF,TGTGCCAGTATTGGGACAGTGAACACTGAAGCTTTCTTT
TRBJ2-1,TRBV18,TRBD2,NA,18,CASSPLGLAGGAYNEQFF,TGTGCCAGCTCACCGCTGGGACTAGCGGGAGGGGCCTACAATGAGCAGTTCTTC
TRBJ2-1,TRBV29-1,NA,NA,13,CSVEEVTYNEQFF,TGCAGCGTTGAAGAGGTCACCTACAATGAGCAGTTCTTC
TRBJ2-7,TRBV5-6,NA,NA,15,CASSSRDGGDYEQYF,TGTGCCAGCAGCTCCCGGGACGGTGGGGACTACGAGCAGTACTTC
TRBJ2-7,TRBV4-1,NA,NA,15,CASSREDGGSYEQYF,TGCGCCAGCAGCCGAGAGGACGGGGGCTCCTACGAGCAGTACTTC
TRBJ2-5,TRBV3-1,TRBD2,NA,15,CASSQDERGSETQYF,TGTGCCAGCAGCCAAGACGAGCGGGGATCGGAGACCCAGTACTTC